This T cell receptor beta chain was recorded in a study of shared clonotypes between healthy human individuals (dated by TCRdb to 2018 to 2020). In terms of the full investigation: The cohort included three men and a couple of women between 18 and 49 years of age. Leukapheresis yielded between about 0.9 and 8.9 billion PBMCs per donor. The study deeply sequenced blood TCR repertoires of about 5 healthy adults to estimate repertoire size and the extent of clonotype sharing between individuals. Per donor, three plates each were used for CD4 naive and CD4 memory, two for CD8 naive, and one for CD8 memory. To increase sequencing depth and limit assay-specific biases, TCR repertoire library preparation and sequencing were carried out by different laboratories using diverse techniques.

General findings and caveats noted by the study authors: Sampling was limited to blood, and TCR repertoires in tissue likely differ from TCR repertoires in blood. Based on pairwise subsampling, the degree of clonotype sharing among donors was expected to be affected by sequencing depth. Estimated clonotype richness was generally larger for naive than for memory subsets. The small number of donors limited the genetic and exposure-history diversity represented. Higher generation probabilities were observed for clonotypes shared by all four sorted-subset donors than for non-shared clonotypes. Sharing across a few donors was observed for approximately 5% of naive CD4, about 3.2% of naive CD8, 2% to 2.5% of memory CD4, and over 0.3% of memory CD8 clonotypes. Even with the large sequencing depth, rarefaction of the sorted-subset datasets indicated that sequencing was incomplete.

Between the V and J ends, shortened by 1 base and 7 bases respectively, the junction contains 11 bases. CDR1 and CDR2, per the germline V gene, are KGHSH and LQKENI. Taken from cysteine to phenylalanine, the CDR3 has 13 residues. Only the CDR3 part of the read is kept: 39 bases, read in frame from the first base. Healthy HIV-negative adults with no recently reported acute infections or vaccinations were included as donors. Only Caucasian adults living in Nashville, Tennessee, USA were represented among the donors. CD4+ T cells were enriched through magnetic negative selection, after which naive cells were positively selected on CD45RA and the remaining negative fraction served as the memory subset. Blood was obtained by leukapheresis, after which PBMCs were separated by Ficoll-Histopaque density gradient centrifugation and cryopreserved in liquid nitrogen vapor phase. Purity and quantity of every magnetically sorted T cell population were checked by analytical flow cytometry. From each sorted fraction, genomic DNA was isolated and quantified by UV absorbance on a Nanodrop 2000c.

Using the deep immunoSEQ assay, TCR CDR3 regions were amplified from genomic DNA by multiplex PCR. Genomic DNA extracted from each cell subset was distributed evenly over all wells of several immunoSEQ 96-well plates, and each plate served as one replicate. Each replicate PCR for sorted subsets received approximately 200 ng genomic DNA, equal to about 30,000 T cell genomes. Purified libraries were measured with a Qubit 3.0 fluorometer, size-checked on a Bioanalyzer 2100, and measured again with the KAPA Library Quantification kit. A separate single-read 150-cycle Illumina NextSeq 550 flow cell was used to sequence each immunoSEQ 96-well plate. On the authors' methods: The immunoSEQ output contained only junctional sequences without quality scores, so filtering could not match that applied to full-length reads. To assign V/J genes and CDR3, sequences were annotated against IMGT germline references using PyIR, a Python wrapper for IgBLAST v1.9. Any read was removed if the V/J assignment was weak (E-value above 1e-6), the CDR3 was missing, or the read contained stop codons, out-of-frame junctions, or ambiguous translated residues. V3J clonotypes were defined as sequences sharing an identical inferred V gene, J gene, and CDR3 amino acid sequence. Percentage overlap between repertoires was computed as shared unique clonotypes divided by the size of the smaller repertoire. RTK rarefaction, the Chao1 estimator, and Recon v2.1 estimates of unobserved clonotypes were used to assess repertoire richness. OLGA was used to compute generation probabilities for all TCRbeta clonotypes that the gDNA method yielded from a handful of donors. As stored in TCRdb, this immuneACCESS dataset retains in-frame rearrangements with V and J assigned. A fraction of the clones does not appear; measured against another copy, unresolved V genes explain less than half of the discrepancy, and the remainder lacks a known reason. That table supplies the V and J calls and clone size; D and trimming were determined from the DNA. The sample table lists more than 1,200,000 clones, approximately 98.5% of them with a count of one. 0.3% to 0.45% of the sample goes to the ten largest clones.

Comments on this clone: Its antigen remains unidentified. One base away there is no much larger clone; base qualities are not given.

The chain uses TRBV18 and TRBJ2-7, and TRBD1 may be the D gene, going by 5 matching bases. The sample was naive CD4+ T cells sorted from blood. The cell subset or site label here, explained by the study, means: CD45RA+ positively selected. This clonotype was sampled from a man between 25 and 39 years old in good health. CDR3 reads: CASSPQGLREQYF. In nucleotides, the sequence is TGTGCCAGCTCACCACAGGGGTTGCGGGAGCAGTACTTC.